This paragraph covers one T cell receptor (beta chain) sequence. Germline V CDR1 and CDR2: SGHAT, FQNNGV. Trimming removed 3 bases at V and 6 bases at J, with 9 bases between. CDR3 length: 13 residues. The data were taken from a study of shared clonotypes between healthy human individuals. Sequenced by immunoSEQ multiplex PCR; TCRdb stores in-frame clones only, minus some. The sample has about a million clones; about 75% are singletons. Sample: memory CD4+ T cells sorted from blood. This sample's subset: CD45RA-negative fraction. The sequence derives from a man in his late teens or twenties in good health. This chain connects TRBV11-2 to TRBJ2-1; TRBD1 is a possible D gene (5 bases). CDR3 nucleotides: TGTGCCAGCAGCTTTGACAGAAGCAATGAGCAGTTCTTC. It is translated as CASSFDRSNEQFF. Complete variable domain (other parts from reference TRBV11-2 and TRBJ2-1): EAGVAQSPRYKIIEKRQSVAFWCNPISGHATLYWYQQILGQGPKLLIQFQNNGVVDDSQLPKDRFSAERLKGVDSTLKIQPAKLEDSAVYLCASSFDRSNEQFFGPGTRLTVL.